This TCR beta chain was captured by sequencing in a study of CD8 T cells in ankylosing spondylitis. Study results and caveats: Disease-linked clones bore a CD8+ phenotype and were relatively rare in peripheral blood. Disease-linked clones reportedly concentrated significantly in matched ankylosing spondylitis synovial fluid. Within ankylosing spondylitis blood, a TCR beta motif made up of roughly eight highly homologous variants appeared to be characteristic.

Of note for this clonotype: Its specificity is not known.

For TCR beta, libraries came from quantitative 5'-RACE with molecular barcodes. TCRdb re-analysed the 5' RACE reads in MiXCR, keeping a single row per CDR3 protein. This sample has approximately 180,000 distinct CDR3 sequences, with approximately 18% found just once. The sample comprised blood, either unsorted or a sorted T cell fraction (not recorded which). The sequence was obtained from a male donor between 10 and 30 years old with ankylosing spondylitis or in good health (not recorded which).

As DNA, the CDR3 is TGTGCCATCAACGGGCAGATCACAGATACGCAGTATTTT. Translating it yields CAINGQITDTQYF. V is TRBV10-3 and J is TRBJ2-3; D gene uncertain. V dropped 7 bases and J dropped 2 bases, with 10 bases sitting between them. The CDR3 covers 13 residues. Looked up from germline, CDR1 is ENHRY and CDR2 is SYGVKD.